This T cell receptor beta chain was recorded in a study of blood T cell repertoires in COVID-19. Study at large: Samples taken during acute and convalescent COVID-19 were collected in the United States, Italy and Spain.

The trim removed 4 bases at V and 2 bases at J, leaving 8 bases unmatched. The CDR3 is made up of 15 amino acids. CDR1 and CDR2 from the germline V gene are SGHNT and YYREEE (reference sequence). The authors' processing: Amplified reference gene primers provided the basis for estimating nucleated cell counts. Using immunoSEQ multiplex PCR, the repertoire was profiled, and TCRdb retains in-frame clones only, with some absent. The V and J calls and clone size are taken from that table; D and trimming were inferred from the DNA. The sample has approximately 98,000 clones, 70% to 85% seen once. This TCR derives from a woman between 35 and 50 years old with acute or convalescent COVID-19. The chain is built from TRBV5-4 and TRBJ2-5, with 7 positions matching TRBD1. The sequencing sample was made of peripheral blood. CDR3: CASSPDRARQETQYF. The CDR3 bases are TGTGCCAGCAGCCCCGACAGGGCTCGTCAAGAGACCCAGTACTTC.